These 27 T cell receptor beta chains came from one sample sequenced in a study of T cell responses to AZD1222 COVID-19 vaccine. Profiled with immunoSEQ multiplex PCR; TCRdb holds only in-frame clones, not every one. The sample consists of roughly 150,000 clones, just over 90% of them appearing once. The sequences come from peripheral blood, collected 28 days after the second AZD1222 dose. The receptors were gathered from an adult who received the AZD1222 COVID-19 vaccine.

In DNA form, the CDR3 reads TGTGCCAGCTCACAGGGGGAAGACTATGGCTACACCTTC. Its protein is CASSQGEDYGYTF. The chain has TRBV18 and TRBJ1-2; TRBD1 might be the D (6 bases). Germline V gene lookup returns CDR1 KGHSH and CDR2 LQKENI. Trimming took 4 bases from V and 3 from J, leaving 9 bases between them. The CDR3 runs to 13 residues.

The chain couples TRBV6-5 to TRBJ1-5; TRBD1 is a possible D gene (5 bases). Trimming took 5 bases from V and 5 from J, leaving 10 bases between them. This CDR3 region has 13 residues. CDR1 is MNHEY and CDR2 is SVGAGI in the germline V gene. The CDR3 DNA sequence: TGTGCCAGCAGTCGACAGTTGGATCAGCCCCAGCATTTT. Translated: CASSRQLDQPQHF.

The chain recombines TRBV27 with TRBJ2-3; the D is unclear. V lost 4 bases to trimming and J lost 2 bases, with 10 bases between them. The CDR3 is made up of 14 amino acids. Germline lookup yields CDR1 MNHEY and CDR2 SMNVEV (reference sequence). CDR3 DNA sequence: TGTGCCAGCAGTTGGTCGCACCTCACAGATACGCAGTATTTT. Protein product: CASSWSHLTDTQYF.

V usage is TRBV24-1 and J usage is TRBJ2-5; TRBD1 might be the D (6 bases). V shed 5 bases and J shed 3 bases, with 9 bases lying between them. The CDR3 is 13 amino acids. Germline assignment: CDR1 KGHDR and CDR2 SFDVKD. CDR3 nucleotides: TGTGCCACCAGTGGTCGGGACAAAGAGACCCAGTACTTC. Amino acid sequence: CATSGRDKETQYF.

This rearrangement joins TRBV19 to TRBJ2-3; 7 nucleotides line up with TRBD1. Germline V gene sequence: CDR1 LNHDA, CDR2 SQIVND (reference sequence). J was trimmed by 4 bases and V by 6 bases; bases with no gene match: 1. The CDR3 sequence is 12 residues long. The CDR3 DNA reads as TGTGCCAGTAGCACAGGGGCAGATACGCAGTATTTT. This sequence encodes CASSTGADTQYF. Using reference TRBV19 and TRBJ2-3 for the parts outside the CDR3, the full variable domain is DGGITQSPKYLFRKEGQNVTLSCEQNLNHDAMYWYRQDPGQGLRLIYYSQIVNDFQKGDIAEGYSVSREKKESFPLTVTSAQKNPTAFYLCASSTGADTQYFGPGTRLTVL.

This clone was recorded only once. The chain carries TRBV21-1 and TRBJ2-5; whether TRBD1, the table's D call, matches the DNA was not checked. TRBV21-1 is recorded as a pseudogene. The CDR3 totals 16 residues. CDR3 residues: CASSPGTGSVQETQYF. The DNA of the CDR3 is TGTGCCAGCAGTCCCGGGACAGGGTCCGTCCAAGAGACCCAGTACTTC.

The rearrangement joins TRBV18 to TRBJ1-1; the D gene is possibly TRBD1 (5 bases). CDR1 and CDR2 (germline): KGHSH, LQKENI. The V end lost 0 bases, the J end lost 9 bases, and 32 bases lay between the germline ends. CDR3 length equals 20 residues. The CDR3: CASSPPRGDPTFEASRQAFF. CDR3 bases: TGTGCCAGCTCACCACCGAGGGGCGATCCAACTTTTGAAGCCTCACGCCAAGCTTTCTTT.

The rearrangement links TRBV11-2 to TRBJ1-1; D uncertain. Trimming pared 2 bases from V and 5 bases from J, leaving 15 bases between. Looked up from germline, CDR1 is SGHAT and CDR2 is FQNNGV. This CDR3 comprises 15 residues. CDR3 bases: TGTGCCAGCAGCTTATTACGGGGTTCGGGTACTGAAGCTTTCTTT. Its protein is CASSLLRGSGTEAFF.

V is TRBV6-5 and J is TRBJ1-2; 9 nucleotides align to TRBD1. Germline CDR1 and CDR2: MNHEY and SVGAGI. V lost 7 bases and J lost 9; bases outside the gene matches: 3. The CDR3 sequence is 11 residues long. The CDR3 here is CASIGTGSYTF. CDR3 coding DNA: TGTGCCAGCATCGGGACAGGGAGCTACACCTTC.

The V call is TRBV5-1, the J call TRBJ1-3, with D possibly being TRBD1 (5 bases). The length of the CDR3 is 14 residues. Trimming stripped 1 base from V and 2 bases from J, with 7 bases between. CDR1 is SGHRS, CDR2 YFSETQ, per germline. The CDR3 reads CASSLLGAGNTIYF. The DNA of the CDR3 is TGCGCCAGCAGCTTGTTGGGGGCTGGAAACACCATATATTTT.

The rearrangement uses TRBV20-1 and TRBJ2-3; a possible D gene is TRBD2 (5 bases). This CDR3 contains 11 residues. V was trimmed by 7 bases and J by 2 bases, leaving 7 bases between them. CDR1 is DFQATT, CDR2 SNEGSKA, per germline (reference sequence). The CDR3 DNA reads as TGCAGTGGGGAGATCACAGATACGCAGTATTTT. Translation: CSGEITDTQYF.

The chain carries TRBV5-4 and TRBJ2-7; D might be TRBD2 (6 bases). The CDR3 extends over 15 amino acids. Trimming cost V 4 bases and J 0 bases, with 14 bases left between them. From germline, CDR1 is SGHNT and CDR2 YYREEE (reference sequence). CDR3: CASSPGEAYSYEQYF. The CDR3 coding sequence is TGTGCCAGCAGCCCCGGGGAGGCGTACTCCTACGAGCAGTACTTC.

The chain is built from TRBV15 and TRBJ1-1, with TRBD1 matching 7 bases. The CDR3 consists of 14 residues. Unmatched junction bases numbered 11, after V lost 8 bases and J lost 5 bases. Germline V gene sequence: CDR1 LNHNV, CDR2 YYDKDF (reference sequence). This CDR3 reads CATARQGSVTEAFF. The CDR3 DNA reads TGTGCCACCGCAAGACAGGGATCGGTTACTGAAGCTTTCTTT.

The genes are TRBV10-3 and TRBJ2-7, with D maybe TRBD2 (6 bases). V shed 6 bases and J shed 5 bases, with 11 bases lying between them. Looked up from germline, CDR1 is ENHRY and CDR2 is SYGVKD. The CDR3 is made up of 12 amino acids. CDR3 in DNA: TGTGCCATCAGCCTCGGGGGTAACGAGCAGTACTTC. Protein product: CAISLGGNEQYF.

This clone appeared a single time. The J gene is TRBJ2-2, the V gene TRBV9; D remains ambiguous. This CDR3 region has 15 residues. V lost 0 bases, J lost 2 bases, and 8 bases lay in between. Germline values: CDR1 SGDLS, CDR2 YYNGEE. CDR3: CASSVGWLNTGELFF. As DNA, the CDR3 is TGTGCCAGCAGCGTAGGGTGGCTTAACACCGGGGAGCTGTTTTTT.

This chain links TRBV27 with TRBJ1-6; TRBD1 is a possible D gene (6 bases). Trimming took 5 bases from V and 4 from J, leaving 12 bases between them. This CDR3 spans 15 amino acids. CDR1 and CDR2 (germline): MNHEY, SMNVEV (reference sequence). CDR3 nucleotide sequence: TGTGCCAGCAGTCGGGGGCGCGGTTATAATTCACCCCTCCACTTT. It is translated as CASSRGRGYNSPLHF.

The chain has TRBV18 and TRBJ2-2, with D tentatively TRBD1 or TRBD2 (5 bases each). The germline V gene has CDR1 KGHSH and CDR2 LQKENI. CDR3 length equals 16 residues. Trimming shortened V by 6 bases and J by 6 bases, and 20 bases separated the two germline ends. The CDR3 sequence is CASSLPSREWSGELFF. The CDR3 DNA sequence: TGTGCCAGCTCCCTTCCCAGCAGGGAGTGGTCCGGGGAGCTGTTTTTT. Drawing the rest from reference TRBV18 and TRBJ2-2, the complete variable domain is NAGVMQNPRHLVRRRGQEARLRCSPMKGHSHVYWYRQLPEEGLKFMVYLQKENIIDESGMPKERFSAEFPKEGPSILRIQQVVRGDSAAYFCASSLPSREWSGELFFGEGSRLTVL.

This chain links TRBV29-1 with TRBJ1-2; no firm D call. V was shortened by 5 bases and J by 4 bases, with 11 bases between the two germline ends. The CDR3 extends over 12 amino acids. Germline CDR1 and CDR2: SQVTM and ANQGSEA. CDR3 in amino acids: CSVSMRGYGYTF. The CDR3 coding sequence is TGCAGCGTTTCCATGCGTGGCTATGGCTACACCTTC.

The rearrangement joins TRBV7-6 to TRBJ2-5; possible D gene TRBD1, 5 bases. CDR1 and CDR2 (germline): SGHVS, FNYEAQ. V shed 4 bases and J shed 4 bases, with 7 bases lying between them. The CDR3 is 12 residues long. CDR3 region: CASSSTGETQYF. Written as DNA, the CDR3 is TGTGCCAGCAGCTCTACAGGAGAGACCCAGTACTTC.

J is TRBJ1-2 and V is TRBV6-5, with D possibly being TRBD1 (5 bases). V was pared by 6 bases and J by 6 bases, with 14 bases between. The germline gives CDR1 MNHEY, CDR2 SVGAGI. This CDR3 is 13 amino acids long. Here the CDR3 reads CASRSGTSNGYTF. The CDR3 coding sequence is TGTGCCAGCAGATCCGGGACGTCTAATGGCTACACCTTC.

The gene calls are TRBV10-3 and TRBJ2-7, with 10 bases aligning to TRBD2. CDR1 is ENHRY, CDR2 SYGVKD, per germline. The CDR3 extends over 15 amino acids. V shed 2 bases, J shed 1 base, and the junction held 2 bases outside the gene matches. The CDR3 here is CAISETSGASYEQYF. The CDR3 DNA sequence: TGTGCCATCAGTGAGACTAGCGGGGCGTCCTACGAGCAGTACTTC.

This rearrangement joins TRBV12-3 or TRBV12-4 to TRBJ2-1; TRBD2 might be the D (6 bases). There are 13 residues in the CDR3. Between the trimmed V and J ends, which lost 7 bases and 4 bases, there was a span of 11 bases. The CDR3 region is CASTGSPYNEQFF. The CDR3 nucleotides read TGTGCCAGCACCGGGAGCCCTTACAATGAGCAGTTCTTC.

The chain couples TRBV9 to TRBJ2-3, with D perhaps TRBD1 or TRBD2 (6 bases each). The V end lost 7 bases, the J end lost 7 bases, and 13 bases lay between the germline ends. The CDR3 totals 12 residues. Per the germline V gene, CDR1 is SGDLS and CDR2 is YYNGEE. CDR3 amino acids: CASSGAINTQYF. In nucleotides, the CDR3 is TGTGCCAGCTCGGGGGCCATAAATACGCAGTATTTT.

This chain links TRBV7-3 with TRBJ2-3, with D possibly TRBD1 on 6 matching bases. The CDR3 sequence is 13 residues long. Germline values: CDR1 SGHTA, CDR2 FQGTGA. Trimming removed 2 bases from V and 6 bases from J, with 9 bases in between. CDR3 amino acids: CASSLLGADTQYF. CDR3 bases: TGTGCCAGCAGCTTACTGGGGGCTGATACGCAGTATTTT.

The rearrangement links TRBV6-5 to TRBJ1-5; TRBD1 might be the D (5 bases). The germline CDR1 and CDR2 sequences are MNHEY and SVGAGI. The ends were cut back, 4 bases at V and 9 bases at J, with 19 bases in the middle. CDR3 size: 15 residues. The chain's CDR3 is CASSSTRDGPGPQHF. DNA for the CDR3: TGTGCCAGCAGTTCGACCCGGGACGGACCGGGGCCCCAGCATTTT.

On this clone itself: Other DNA sequences of this sample code for an identical CDR3. V is TRBV12-3 or TRBV12-4 and J is TRBJ2-7; TRBD2 aligns across 7 bases. J lost 2 bases, V lost 3 bases, and 1 base had no gene match. This CDR3 is 13 amino acids long. Here the CDR3 DNA reads TGTGCCAGCAGTTTGGGGGGGACCTACGAGCAGTACTTC. It translates to CASSLGGTYEQYF.

V and J are TRBV28 and TRBJ2-1; 10 bases agree with TRBD2. V was clipped by 6 bases and J by 2 bases; unmatched bases: 10. The germline gives CDR1 MDHEN, CDR2 SYDVKM. CDR3 length: 17 residues. The CDR3: CASRGLAVLPPYNEQFF. CDR3 nucleotide sequence: TGTGCCAGCAGAGGACTAGCGGTCTTACCTCCCTACAATGAGCAGTTCTTC.